A single sample gave rise to the 28 T cell receptor beta chains below, sequenced in a study of vaccination effects on CD4 cells after COVID-19. Culture proceeded for nine to ten days, and CD4+ T cells were then isolated. Participants were given two doses of BNT162b2 or mRNA-1273 vaccine. Which antigens these TCRs recognize remains unknown. This table comes from immunoSEQ multiplex PCR, and its TCRdb copy is limited to in-frame clones, with some not included. The sample yields about 8,900 clones, around 76% seen once. The specimen was CD4+ T cells from PBMCs cultured without peptide, collected after COVID-19 vaccination. The receptors here all came from a human donor who received a COVID-19 vaccine.

This clone was observed a handful of times. The chain joins TRBV4-1 to TRBJ1-5; D gene ambiguous. Germline V gene lookup returns CDR1 MGHRA and CDR2 YSYEKL. The CDR3 extends over 14 amino acids. Trimming left V 3 bases short and J 2 bases short, with 8 bases between. CDR3 protein: CASSHRGRNQPQHF. CDR3 nucleotide sequence: TGCGCCAGCAGCCATAGAGGGCGCAATCAGCCCCAGCATTTT.

This clone was recorded a few times. The chain joins TRBV5-1 to TRBJ1-2, with 8 positions matching TRBD1. The J segment lost 7 bases and the V segment lost 0 bases, leaving 11 bases of the junction unmatched. CDR3 length: 16 amino acids. The germline V gene encodes CDR1 SGHRS and CDR2 YFSETQ. The CDR3 DNA follows: TGCGCCAGCAGCTTGGATCCACAGGGGGTTGGTAGTGGCTACACCTTC. Translating it yields CASSLDPQGVGSGYTF.

The chain combines TRBV11-2 with TRBJ2-2, with D uncertain. The ends were cut back, 0 bases at V and 3 bases at J, with 2 bases in the middle. Germline V gene sequence: CDR1 SGHAT, CDR2 FQNNGV. The CDR3 is 13 amino acids. The CDR3 region has the DNA TGTGCCAGCAGCTTAGATCACACCGGGGAGCTGTTTTTT. Translating gives CASSLDHTGELFF. Full variable domain (remainder filled in from reference TRBV11-2 and TRBJ2-2): EAGVAQSPRYKIIEKRQSVAFWCNPISGHATLYWYQQILGQGPKLLIQFQNNGVVDDSQLPKDRFSAERLKGVDSTLKIQPAKLEDSAVYLCASSLDHTGELFFGEGSRLTVL.

The chain combines TRBV7-2 with TRBJ1-1; 7 positions match TRBD1. V lost 2 bases to trimming and J lost 10 bases; unmatched junction nucleotides: 4. The CDR3 is made up of 12 amino acids. Germline CDR1 SGHTA, CDR2 FQGNSA. Here the CDR3 DNA reads TGTGCCAGCAGCTTAAGGCAGGGGGGAGCTTTCTTT. Translation gives CASSLRQGGAFF.

The rearrangement joins TRBV4-3 to TRBJ2-5; 8 positions agree with TRBD2. With V trimmed by 1 base and J by 5 bases, 3 bases remained unmatched. The germline gives CDR1 LGHNA, CDR2 YSLEER. This CDR3 spans 14 amino acids. CDR3 in DNA: TGCGCCAGCAGCCAAGGTCGACTAGCGGAGACCCAGTACTTC. This translates into CASSQGRLAETQYF.

The sample holds one count of this clone. V usage is TRBV4-1 and J usage is TRBJ2-7, with D uncertain. Germline V gene data show CDR1 as MGHRA and CDR2 as YSYEKL. CDR3 length: 15 amino acids. V dropped 1 base and J dropped 4 bases, with 14 bases sitting between them. The CDR3 spells CASSQVTPRRYEQYF. The CDR3 region has the DNA TGCGCCAGCAGCCAAGTTACACCTCGTCGGTACGAGCAGTACTTC.

DNA for the CDR3: TGCGCCAGCAGCCCCGGACTGAACACTGAAGCTTTCTTT. This encodes CASSPGLNTEAFF. This sequence joins TRBV5-1 and TRBJ1-1, with D unclear. Between the trimmed V and J ends, which lost 4 bases and 0 bases, there was a span of 7 bases. The CDR3 contains 13 residues. The germline V gene encodes CDR1 SGHRS and CDR2 YFSETQ.

The chain carries TRBV4-3 and TRBJ2-3; TRBD1 aligns across 8 bases. CDR3 size: 14 residues. Germline loops: CDR1 LGHNA, CDR2 YSLEER. With V trimmed by 1 base and J by 6 bases, 3 bases remained unmatched. The DNA of the CDR3 is TGCGCCAGCAGCCAAGGACGACAGGGGGATACGCAGTATTTT. Protein: CASSQGRQGDTQYF.

The V gene is TRBV28, the J gene TRBJ2-7; 9 nucleotides agree with TRBD1. The CDR3 totals 15 residues. CDR1 and CDR2 from the germline V gene are MDHEN and SYDVKM. Trimming took 6 bases from V and 6 from J; bases not matched to a gene: 12. Written as DNA, the CDR3 is TGTGCCAGCAGCCGAAACAGGGGGCGGATGGGCGAGCAGTACTTC. Its translation is CASSRNRGRMGEQYF.

The rearrangement joins TRBV28 to TRBJ1-3; D remains unclear. This CDR3 contains 15 residues. The V end lost 2 bases, the J end lost 4 bases, and 12 bases lay between the germline ends. Germline assignment: CDR1 MDHEN and CDR2 SYDVKM. This chain's CDR3 is CASSLSSAGGNTIYF. CDR3 sequence (DNA): TGTGCCAGCAGTTTAAGCTCCGCCGGGGGAAACACCATATATTTT.

The rearrangement uses TRBV12-3 or TRBV12-4 and TRBJ2-1, with D unresolved. The CDR3 contains 12 residues. Between the trimmed V and J ends, which lost 7 bases and 4 bases, there was a span of 8 bases. The CDR3 DNA reads TGTGCCAGCACCCACGGGTACAATGAGCAGTTCTTC. Translating it yields CASTHGYNEQFF.

This sequence joins TRBV18 and TRBJ1-1, with 8 bases aligning to TRBD1. CDR1 and CDR2 (germline): KGHSH, LQKENI. There are 19 residues in the CDR3. V was clipped by 2 bases and J by 9 bases; unmatched bases: 23. Here the CDR3 DNA reads TGTGCCAGCTCACCAACCAGCGCGGGTACAGGGGGAAGTCTCGAGAAAGCTTTCTTT. It encodes CASSPTSAGTGGSLEKAFF.

Comment on this clone: At one end the junction does not follow the germline gene, possibly because of a read error. The chain links TRBV7-7 to TRBJ1-1, with D hard to call. CDR1 and CDR2 from the germline V gene are SSHAT and FNYEAQ (reference sequence). This CDR3 has 15 residues. Here the CDR3 reads CASSLKSEWYTEAFF. The CDR3 DNA reads TGTGCTAGCAGTCTTAAATCGGAGTGGTACACTGAAGCTTTCTTT.

The chain carries TRBV29-1 and TRBJ2-6, with 9 positions matching TRBD1. Germline V lookup: CDR1 SQVTM, CDR2 ANQGSEA. V dropped 6 bases and J dropped 5; count of bases not matched to a gene: 8. This CDR3 spans 15 amino acids. The CDR3 region is CSVMDRGGRANVLTF. In DNA, the CDR3 is TGCAGCGTGATGGACAGGGGCGGGAGGGCCAACGTCCTGACTTTC.

V and J are TRBV12-3 or TRBV12-4 and TRBJ1-2, with D perhaps TRBD1 (5 bases). The CDR3 is 11 amino acids. V was clipped by 7 bases and J by 8 bases, with 11 bases between them. The CDR3 is CASKGGDGYTF. In DNA form, the CDR3 reads TGTGCCAGCAAGGGCGGGGACGGCTACACCTTC.

This chain joins TRBV18 and TRBJ1-1; D gene unclear. The length of the CDR3 is 15 residues. V shed 1 base and J shed 4 bases, with 13 bases lying between them. CDR1 KGHSH and CDR2 LQKENI come from the germline V gene. The CDR3 loop reads CASSPRRLPGTEAFF. In nucleotides, the CDR3 is TGTGCCAGCTCACCACGGCGCCTCCCGGGCACTGAAGCTTTCTTT.

This chain uses TRBV12-5 with TRBJ1-5; TRBD1 agrees at 11 bases. The CDR3 covers 20 residues. Looked up from germline, CDR1 is LGHNT and CDR2 is FRNRAP. Trimming removed 2 bases from V and 5 bases from J; junction bases left unmatched: 17. The CDR3 DNA reads as TGTGCTAGTGGTTTGCCCTACTTACGGTCCGAGGACAGGGGGCATCAGCCCCAGCATTTT. As protein: CASGLPYLRSEDRGHQPQHF.

This clone has a handful of counts. The chain uses TRBV3-1 (or the pseudogene TRBV3-2) and TRBJ1-2, with TRBD1 matching over 7 bases. CDR3 length: 15 amino acids. Germline V gene sequence: CDR1 LGHDT, CDR2 YNNKEL (reference sequence). Trimming cost V 5 bases and J 0 bases; bases outside gene matches: 6. The CDR3 is CASSENRGSNYGYTF. The CDR3 nucleotides are TGTGCCAGCAGCGAAAACAGGGGATCTAACTATGGCTACACCTTC.

This chain connects TRBV7-6 to TRBJ1-3; 8 positions match TRBD1. Per germline, CDR1 SGHVS and CDR2 FNYEAQ. V shed 4 bases and J 2 bases; nucleotides not matched to a gene: 4. This CDR3 is 15 amino acids long. The CDR3, as DNA: TGTGCCAGCAGCTCAACGGACAGGGCTGGAAACACCATATATTTT. It encodes CASSSTDRAGNTIYF.

CDR3 sequence reads: CASSRRTGYEQYF. The CDR3 DNA is TGTGCCAGCAGCCGTAGGACTGGTTACGAGCAGTACTTC. The gene calls are TRBV9 and TRBJ2-7, with a weak D call TRBD2 (5 bases). Germline CDR1 and CDR2: SGDLS and YYNGEE. Trimming removed 4 bases at V and 4 bases at J, with 12 bases between. There are 13 residues in the CDR3.

There are a few counts of this clone. J is TRBJ1-6 and V is TRBV19; 9 bases agree with TRBD1. The V gene end was trimmed by 5 bases and the J gene end by 9 bases; junction bases not matched to a gene: 8. Germline V gene data show CDR1 as LNHDA and CDR2 as SQIVND (reference sequence). The CDR3 sequence is 15 residues long. The CDR3 region is CASSDPGQGRSPLHF. CDR3 sequence (DNA): TGTGCCAGTAGTGACCCGGGACAGGGACGTTCACCCCTCCACTTT.

The chain employs TRBV18 and TRBJ1-1; 7 bases map to TRBD1. CDR1 KGHSH and CDR2 LQKENI come from the germline V gene. The CDR3 consists of 14 residues. V lost 5 bases and J lost 0; bases outside the gene matches: 3. The CDR3 loop is CASSIGQVNTEAFF. DNA of the CDR3: TGTGCCAGCTCAATAGGACAGGTGAACACTGAAGCTTTCTTT.

The chain combines TRBV5-1 with TRBJ1-1; D gene uncertain. Germline V gene data show CDR1 as SGHRS and CDR2 as YFSETQ. The germline V and J ends were trimmed by 0 bases and 1 base, with 10 bases remaining between them. This CDR3 is 15 amino acids long. As DNA, the CDR3 is TGCGCCAGCAGCTTGGGAGGCAACACGAACACTGAAGCTTTCTTT. Protein: CASSLGGNTNTEAFF.

This chain uses TRBV29-1 with TRBJ2-3; D unresolved. The CDR3 covers 10 residues. The V and J ends lost 2 bases and 4 bases respectively, with 1 base between them. CDR1 is SQVTM and CDR2 is ANQGSEA in the germline V gene. The CDR3 loop reads CSVESDTQYF. The CDR3 DNA reads as TGCAGCGTTGAATCAGATACGCAGTATTTT.

This clone was found a few times. The chain combines TRBV3-1 (or the pseudogene TRBV3-2) with TRBJ1-2; D unclear. The V and J ends lost 1 base and 0 bases respectively, with 9 bases between them. This CDR3 region has 15 residues. Germline V lookup: CDR1 LGHDT, CDR2 YNNKEL (reference sequence). CDR3 sequence: CASSQGGLANYGYTF. In DNA form, the CDR3 reads TGTGCCAGCAGCCAAGGAGGGTTAGCTAACTATGGCTACACCTTC.

J is TRBJ1-1 and V is TRBV5-1; TRBD1 is a possible D gene (5 bases). The CDR3 extends over 14 amino acids. Germline CDR1 SGHRS, CDR2 YFSETQ. V was trimmed by 2 bases and J by 7 bases, leaving 15 bases between them. The CDR3 sequence: CASSFGTAWVEAFF. The CDR3 region has the DNA TGCGCCAGCAGCTTTGGGACCGCCTGGGTTGAAGCTTTCTTT.

The chain joins TRBV5-5 to TRBJ2-1; TRBD1 aligns across 9 bases. Germline V CDR1 and CDR2: SGHKS, YYEKEE (reference sequence). V shed 3 bases, J shed 5 bases, and the junction held 6 bases outside the gene matches. CDR3 size: 15 residues. In nucleotides, the CDR3 is TGTGCCAGCAGCTGGGGACAGGGAACCCACAATGAGCAGTTCTTC. It encodes CASSWGQGTHNEQFF. Drawing the rest from reference TRBV5-5 and TRBJ2-1, the complete variable domain is DAGVTQSPTHLIKTRGQQVTLRCSPISGHKSVSWYQQVLGQGPQFIFQYYEKEERGRGNFPDRFSARQFPNYSSELNVNALLLGDSALYLCASSWGQGTHNEQFFGPGTRLTVL.

The V and J genes are TRBV5-6 and TRBJ1-5, with D unresolved. Per the germline V gene, CDR1 is SGHDT and CDR2 is YYEEEE. The CDR3 is 13 amino acids. Trimming shortened V by 1 base and J by 2 bases, and 4 bases separated the two germline ends. DNA of the CDR3: TGTGCCAGCAGCTTGTCAGGCAATCAGCCCCAGCATTTT. Its translation: CASSLSGNQPQHF.